This paragraph covers one TCR beta chain sequence. As yet, its antigen is unknown. The data originate from a study of monozygotic twins with cystic fibrosis. Study at large: With around 14 PCR cycles, barcoded libraries came from roughly 2.8 micrograms of fragmented DNA. Study results and limitations: J usage was most co-twin-similar in 8 of 16 pairs, V in 13. The repertoire was suggested to be naive-dominated, clonality median around 0.01. Nucleotide-identical clonotype sharing was significantly higher within monozygotic CF twin pairs than between unrelated CF individuals.

CDR1 is SNHLY, CDR2 FYNNEI, per germline. The length of the CDR3 is 13 residues. V was pared by 5 bases and J by 2 bases, with 9 bases between. Produced via immunoSEQ multiplex PCR; TCRdb's table is partial and in-frame only. The sample holds 30,000 to 35,000 clones; roughly 96% are singletons and the top ten take around 0.17%. The chain employs TRBV2 and TRBJ2-5, with D hard to call. The sequence came from a girl aged 2-10 years with cystic fibrosis. The sequenced material came from blood. The CDR3 spells CASSRDGQETQYF. Here the CDR3 DNA reads TGTGCCAGCAGTAGAGACGGTCAAGAGACCCAGTACTTC. The complete variable domain, with remaining parts taken from reference TRBV2 and TRBJ2-5, reads EPEVTQTPSHQVTQMGQEVILRCVPISNHLYFYWYRQILGQKVEFLVSFYNNEISEKSEIFDDQFSVERPDGSNFTLKIRSTKLEDSAMYFCASSRDGQETQYFGPGTRLLVL.